This T cell receptor beta chain emerged from a study of glioma-infiltrating T cells. Findings of the study overall: Tissue and blood shared very few CDR3 sequences.

The table lists this clonotype with many counts. The target antigen is unknown. Amplification of TCR alpha and beta CDR3 regions from RNA used iRepertoire nested multiplex PCR. TCRdb fed the multiplex PCR reads into MiXCR, producing one record per CDR3 protein. Of some 180,000 distinct CDR3 sequences in the sample, 25% to 35% were seen once. Germline assignment: CDR1 LNHDA and CDR2 SQIVND (reference sequence). Trimming cost V 5 bases and J 8 bases, with 9 bases left between them. The CDR3 totals 11 residues. The material sequenced was glioma tissue, nonneoplastic brain tissue, or PBMCs (not recorded which). The clonotype was recovered from a human donor with low-grade glioma or glioblastoma, undergoing nonglioma brain surgery, or in good health (not recorded which). This chain links TRBV19 with TRBJ1-1; possible D gene TRBD1, 6 bases. CDR3 sequence reads: CASSAGQEAFF. The CDR3 nucleotides read TGTGCCAGTAGTGCCGGACAGGAAGCTTTCTTT.